This TCR beta chain was sequenced in a study of cytomegalovirus exposure and HLA in healthy donors. Findings of the study overall: There was a cluster of highly shared sequence variants that was likely a sequencing artifact.

Worth noting for this clone: Its antigen is undetermined.

A multiplex PCR was run with 60 Vbeta primers and 13 Jbeta primers. The assay was immunoSEQ multiplex PCR, and TCRdb's table has in-frame clones only and misses some. The table lists fewer than 250,000 clones, 74% of them singletons. The sequenced sample consisted of PBMCs. This TCR derives from a woman aged 25 to 45 in good health and CMV-seropositive.

CDR3 sequence reads: CASSLFSSSGEKLFF. The CDR3 DNA is TGTGCCAGCAGCTTATTCAGCTCTTCGGGTGAAAAACTGTTTTTT. J is TRBJ1-4 and V is TRBV7-8, with unresolved D. V was cut by 2 bases and J by 7 bases, with 14 bases left in between. The CDR3 extends over 15 amino acids. CDR1 and CDR2 from the germline V gene are SGHVS and FQNEAQ.